Below, 28 T cell receptor beta chains from the same sample are listed, as sequenced in a study of glioma-infiltrating T cells. Using RNA template, CDR3s of TCR alpha and beta were amplified with iRepertoire arm-PCR. Each CDR3 protein gets one entry after TCRdb re-called the multiplex PCR reads with MiXCR. The sample holds around 190,000 distinct CDR3 sequences, 32% seen once. Sequenced: glioma tissue, nonneoplastic brain tissue, or PBMCs (not recorded which). These receptors were collected from a human donor with low-grade glioma or glioblastoma, undergoing nonglioma brain surgery, or in good health (not recorded which).

This clonotype was seen just once. It is likely a read error, because the conserved phenylalanine at the end of the CDR3 is missing. This chain connects TRBV5-5 to TRBJ2-5; 13 bases agree with TRBD2. CDR3 length: 16 residues. Looked up from germline, CDR1 is SGHKS and CDR2 is YYEKEE (reference sequence). CDR3 protein: CASSLGLAGVGETQYL. The CDR3 DNA is TGCGCCAGCAGCCTTGGACTAGCGGGAGTCGGAGAGACCCAGTACTTA.

V and J are TRBV20-1 and TRBJ1-2; a weak D match, TRBD1 (5 bases). This CDR3 is built from 13 residues. Looked up from germline, CDR1 is DFQATT and CDR2 is SNEGSKA (reference sequence). The CDR3 bases are TGCATTGCCCGAATCAGGGATCCCTATGGCTACACCTTC. Protein: CIARIRDPYGYTF.

A note on this clonotype: A much bigger clone sits one base away, suggesting this may be a read error. The V gene is TRBV19, the J gene TRBJ1-1; D call uncertain. The length of the CDR3 is 13 residues. Germline CDR1 and CDR2: LNHDA and SQIVND (reference sequence). DNA for the CDR3: TGTGCCAGTAGTACAGTAGGAGTTACTGGAGCTTTCTTT. This encodes CASSTVGVTGAFF. The full variable domain, with the rest looked up from reference TRBV19 and TRBJ1-1, is DGGITQSPKYLFRKEGQNVTLSCEQNLNHDAMYWYRQDPGQGLRLIYYSQIVNDFQKGDIAEGYSVSREKKESFPLTVTSAQKNPTAFYLCASSTVGVTGAFFGQGTRLTVV.

This clonotype was observed at least ten times. The chain links TRBV6-6 to TRBJ1-2, with TRBD1 identical over 7 bases. The CDR3 is made up of 14 amino acids. The V gene end was trimmed by 2 bases and the J gene end by 10 bases; junction bases not matched to a gene: 10. Germline lookup yields CDR1 MNHNY and CDR2 SVGAGI (reference sequence). This chain's CDR3 is CASSYRVHRGDYTF. For the CDR3, the DNA is TGTGCCAGCAGTTACCGGGTTCACAGGGGCGACTACACCTTC.

The genes are TRBV12-3 or TRBV12-4 and TRBJ2-7; D may be TRBD1 (6 bases). V lost 5 bases to trimming and J lost 3 bases, with 20 bases between them. The CDR3 contains 16 residues. CDR3: CASSPNRVGARYEQYF. In DNA, the CDR3 is TGTGCCAGCAGTCCCAACAGGGTCGGAGCACGCTACGAGCAGTACTTC.

At least ten counts were recorded for this clonotype. This rearrangement joins TRBV29-1 to TRBJ2-3; D gene uncertain. CDR3 length equals 10 residues. Germline V gives CDR1 SQVTM, CDR2 ANQGSEA. Trimming shortened V by 3 bases and J by 5 bases, and 3 bases separated the two germline ends. The CDR3 reads CSVEQDTQYF. CDR3 nucleotides: TGCAGCGTTGAGCAAGATACGCAGTATTTT.

The J gene is TRBJ2-1, the V gene TRBV12-3 or TRBV12-4; the match to TRBD2 covers 9 bases. CDR3 length: 17 amino acids. V was clipped by 5 bases and J by 2 bases; unmatched bases: 10. The CDR3 loop reads CASSPNRAGGTYNEQFF. CDR3 sequence (DNA): TGTGCCAGCAGTCCGAATCGAGCGGGGGGAACCTACAATGAGCAGTTCTTC.

This clonotype was recorded many times. The gene calls are TRBV20-1 and TRBJ2-1; 7 bases fit TRBD2. Germline lookup yields CDR1 DFQATT and CDR2 SNEGSKA (reference sequence). The V and J ends lost 2 bases and 1 base, in that order; junction bases with no gene match: 5. The CDR3 length is 15 residues. The CDR3 nucleotides are TGCAGTGCTAGAACGTGGACTAGATCCTACAATGAGCAGTTCTTC. Its protein is CSARTWTRSYNEQFF.

V and J are TRBV7-3 and TRBJ2-1, with D hard to call. The CDR3 is made up of 16 amino acids. The V gene's germline CDR1 is SGHTA and CDR2 FQGTGA. Trimming removed 1 base from V and 0 bases from J, with 10 bases in between. CDR3 residues: CASSLMGPISYNEQFF. In DNA form, the CDR3 reads TGTGCCAGCAGCTTAATGGGCCCAATCTCCTACAATGAGCAGTTCTTC.

This clonotype was detected ten times or more. J is TRBJ2-1 and V is TRBV20-1, with 8 positions matching TRBD2. The junction had 10 bases not matched to a gene; V was cut back by 3 bases and J by 3 bases. CDR3 size: 16 residues. In germline, CDR1 is DFQATT, CDR2 SNEGSKA (reference sequence). CDR3 residues: CSASGEGLEIYNEQFF. For the CDR3, the DNA is TGCAGTGCTAGCGGCGAGGGACTAGAGATCTACAATGAGCAGTTCTTC.

As concerns this clonotype: Since a much larger clone is just one base distant, this may be a read error. The gene calls are TRBV4-2 and TRBJ2-3; no definite D call. V shed 3 bases and J shed 6 bases, with 4 bases lying between them. Germline CDR1 is LGHNA and CDR2 is YNFKEQ. The CDR3 consists of 11 residues. The CDR3 nucleotides read TGTGCCAGCAGCCATAGGGATACGCAGTATTTT. Translation gives CASSHRDTQYF.

The chain recombines TRBV29-1 with TRBJ2-3, with D hard to call. Germline V gene lookup returns CDR1 SQVTM and CDR2 ANQGSEA. V was pared by 3 bases and J by 0 bases, with 7 bases between. The CDR3 runs to 13 residues. The CDR3 nucleotides are TGCAGCGTTGACGTTTATAGCACAGATACGCAGTATTTT. Residues: CSVDVYSTDTQYF.

This clonotype was seen repeatedly, ten times or more. The rearrangement links TRBV7-8 to TRBJ2-5; tentative D call: TRBD2 (5 bases). The germline V gene has CDR1 SGHVS and CDR2 FQNEAQ. The ends were cut back, 5 bases at V and 5 bases at J, with 12 bases in the middle. The CDR3 contains 13 residues. Here the CDR3 DNA reads TGTGCCAGCAGCCCCCGGGGTCGGGAGACCCAGTACTTC. It codes for CASSPRGRETQYF.

As for this clonotype: The junction departs from germline at one end; a sequencing error may be responsible. The chain is built from TRBV18 and TRBJ2-7; D remains ambiguous. CDR3 length: 11 residues. CDR1 is KGHSH and CDR2 is LQKENI in the germline V gene. This chain's CDR3 is CASSPSYERYF. CDR3 nucleotide sequence: TGTGCCAGCTCTCCCTCCTACGAGCGGTACTTC.

The sample holds many counts of this clonotype. The chain is built from TRBV27 and TRBJ2-7, with a possible D match to TRBD1 (5 bases). Between the trimmed V and J ends, which lost 5 bases and 5 bases, there was a span of 10 bases. The V gene's germline CDR1 is MNHEY and CDR2 SMNVEV (reference sequence). The CDR3 loop spans 12 amino acids. The CDR3 region has the DNA TGTGCCAGCAGTGCTAGGGGAAACGAGCAGTACTTC. It yields the protein CASSARGNEQYF.

The rearrangement uses TRBV30 and TRBJ2-1; no firm D call. This CDR3 region has 11 residues. Looked up from germline, CDR1 is GTSNPN and CDR2 is SVGIG (reference sequence). With 2 bases removed from V and 10 bases from J, the gap between germline ends came to 9 bases. CDR3 DNA: TGTGCCTGGAGTACGCCAGGCGAGCAGTTCTTC. It specifies CAWSTPGEQFF.

Ten or more counts support this clonotype. The chain employs TRBV5-1 and TRBJ2-7, with D possibly being TRBD1 (6 bases). Germline assignment: CDR1 SGHRS and CDR2 YFSETQ. The CDR3 contains 14 residues. Trimming left V 4 bases short and J 3 bases short, with 14 bases between. The CDR3 is CASSLRDINYEQYF. CDR3 nucleotide sequence: TGCGCCAGCAGCCTCCGGGACATAAACTACGAGCAGTACTTC.

The chain recombines TRBV29-1 with TRBJ2-7; the D is unclear. V lost 5 bases to trimming and J lost 7 bases, with 9 bases between them. CDR3 length: 10 amino acids. Looked up from germline, CDR1 is SQVTM and CDR2 is ANQGSEA. CDR3 amino acids: CSVLVREQYF. For the CDR3, the DNA is TGCAGCGTTTTAGTTCGTGAGCAGTACTTC.

Ten or more counts support this clonotype. CDR3 DNA sequence: TGTGCCAGCAGTCAGACTAGCGGGAGCACAGATACGCAGTATTTT. Translation gives CASSQTSGSTDTQYF. The chain links TRBV7-9 to TRBJ2-3; 10 positions agree with TRBD2. V was pared by 6 bases and J by 0 bases, with 3 bases of the junction left unmatched. Looked up from germline, CDR1 is SEHNR and CDR2 is FQNEAQ (reference sequence). The CDR3 loop spans 15 amino acids.

This clonotype was detected many times. The chain has TRBV20-1 and TRBJ1-4, with 9 bases matching TRBD1. V was clipped by 6 bases and J by 15 bases; unmatched bases: 14. The germline CDR1 and CDR2 sequences are DFQATT and SNEGSKA (reference sequence). The CDR3 loop spans 13 amino acids. CDR3 residues: CSAASGTGRFMFF. The CDR3 DNA is TGCAGTGCCGCCTCCGGGACAGGGAGATTCATGTTTTTT.

This clonotype was seen at least ten times. Written as DNA, the CDR3 is TGTGCCAGCAGTGACCCGGGACTAGCGGGAGGGCCCGACTATTACGAGCAGTACTTC. Protein product: CASSDPGLAGGPDYYEQYF. V is TRBV6-1 and J is TRBJ2-7; 16 nucleotides line up with TRBD2. The germline CDR1 and CDR2 sequences are MNHNS and SASEGT. The CDR3 spans 19 residues. V was pared by 3 bases and J by 4 bases, with 12 bases of the junction left unmatched.

This clonotype was seen repeatedly, ten times or more. V usage is TRBV7-8 and J usage is TRBJ2-5; TRBD1 aligns across 7 bases. CDR3 size: 14 residues. With V trimmed by 5 bases and J by 1 base, 4 bases remained unmatched. CDR1 and CDR2 from the germline V gene are SGHVS and FQNEAQ. In DNA form, the CDR3 reads TGTGCCAGCAGCCCGGGGACAGTCCAAGAGACCCAGTACTTC. Protein product: CASSPGTVQETQYF.

This clonotype was picked up many times. The chain recombines TRBV4-2 with TRBJ2-2; D might be TRBD1 or TRBD2, each matching 5 bases. This CDR3 is 17 amino acids long. Germline V gene data show CDR1 as LGHNA and CDR2 as YNFKEQ. V shed 0 bases and J shed 3 bases, with 14 bases lying between them. The CDR3 bases are TGTGCCAGCAGCCAAGAGGGCTCGGGGCCCCACACCGGGGAGCTGTTTTTT. Its protein product is CASSQEGSGPHTGELFF.

Concerning this clonotype: The junction departs from germline at one end; a sequencing error may be responsible. V and J are TRBV28 and TRBJ2-3; D may correspond to TRBD1 or TRBD2 (5 bases each). Germline assignment: CDR1 MDHEN and CDR2 SYDVKM. There are 19 residues in the CDR3. As DNA, the CDR3 is TGTGCCAGCAGTCAGGGCGATAGAATTTCGGGACGCCTAACAGATACGAAGTATTTT. This translates into CASSQGDRISGRLTDTKYF.

Regarding this clonotype: Compared with germline, one end of the junction differs, possibly owing to a read error. The chain joins TRBV11-3 to TRBJ2-3; 8 nucleotides line up with TRBD2. The length of the CDR3 is 17 residues. The germline V gene has CDR1 SGHNT and CDR2 YENEEA. As DNA, the CDR3 is TGTGCCAGCAGCAGCGCTTTGTCAGCGGGAGAGACAGATAAGCAGTATTTT. Amino acids: CASSSALSAGETDKQYF.

Many counts were recorded for this clonotype. In nucleotides, the CDR3 is TGCAGTGCTAGAGCAGGTTCGTCCTACGAGCAGTACTTC. It codes for CSARAGSSYEQYF. The V call is TRBV20-1, the J call TRBJ2-7; D gene unclear. The CDR3 is 13 amino acids. Trimming removed 1 base from V and 1 base from J, with 8 bases in between. CDR1 DFQATT and CDR2 SNEGSKA come from the germline V gene (reference sequence).

There are a few counts of this clonotype. CDR3 coding DNA: TGTGCCAGCAGTTTCATCTCTGCATCCGAGGGAAACATTCAGTACTTC. It yields the protein CASSFISASEGNIQYF. The chain employs TRBV12-3 or TRBV12-4 and TRBJ2-4, with a weak D call TRBD2 (5 bases). The V and J ends lost 3 bases and 6 bases respectively, with 18 bases between them. The length of the CDR3 is 16 residues.

This clonotype was picked up a small number of times. This may be a read error: a much more frequent sequence differs by one nucleotide. The gene calls are TRBV6-2 or TRBV6-3 and TRBJ2-1; D is ambiguous. The CDR3 covers 14 residues. Per the germline V gene, CDR1 is MNHEY and CDR2 is SVGEGT. CDR3 in DNA: TGTGCCAGCAGTGGCCCTGACCCCTGGAATGGGCAGTTCTTC. Amino acid sequence: CASSGPDPWNGQFF.